The T cell receptor beta chain described here comes from a study of cytomegalovirus exposure and HLA in healthy donors. Study-wide findings and caveats: Analysis was carried out at a later point, and it linked a missense DCLRE1C variant to TCR beta V- and J-gene trimming.

The CDR3 sequence is 16 residues long. V was pared by 0 bases and J by 0 bases, with 8 bases between. Germline values: CDR1 MGHRA, CDR2 YSYEKL. Note on this clone: What it recognizes is unknown.

Researchers ran the PCR with 60 Vbeta and 13 Jbeta primers. Sequencing used immunoSEQ multiplex PCR; TCRdb keeps in-frame clones, though not all of them. The sample has about 180,000 clones, about 80% seen once. Sequenced input: PBMCs. This TCR came from a woman aged 35 to 49 in good health and CMV-seronegative. V and J are TRBV4-1 and TRBJ1-4; a weak D match, TRBD1 (5 bases). For the CDR3, the DNA is TGCGCCAGCAGCCAAGATTTACAGGCAACTAATGAAAAACTGTTTTTT. Protein sequence: CASSQDLQATNEKLFF.